This T cell receptor (beta chain) was sequenced during a study of T cell responses to AZD1222 COVID-19 vaccine. TCRdb keeps only in-frame clones here, not all; method: immunoSEQ multiplex PCR. The sample holds approximately 170,000 clones; approximately 92% are singletons and the top ten take about 6.9%. After removal of 4 bases from V and 4 bases from J, the junction contained 15 bases not matched to a gene. Germline CDR1 SGDLS, CDR2 YYNGEE. The CDR3 consists of 18 residues. This specimen consisted of peripheral blood, obtained on day 0 of AZD1222 vaccination. This TCR derives from an adult in good health. V gene TRBV9 combines with J gene TRBJ2-1; 9 bases map to TRBD1. The CDR3 region is CASSPPGTGSGGYNEQFF. CDR3 DNA sequence: TGTGCCAGCAGCCCGCCGGGGACAGGGTCCGGAGGGTACAATGAGCAGTTCTTC.